The 8 T cell receptor beta chains given below trace back to one sample, sequenced in a study of cytomegalovirus exposure and HLA in healthy donors. Assay used: immunoSEQ multiplex PCR; TCRdb lists only in-frame clones, some missing. The data show about 140,000 clones, with about 90% seen just once and nearly 3% held by the top ten. The material sequenced was PBMCs. These receptors all stem from a man aged 18 to 30 in good health and CMV-seronegative.

V is TRBV15 and J is TRBJ2-5; D is ambiguous. This CDR3 contains 12 residues. Trimming shortened V by 2 bases and J by 2 bases, and 3 bases separated the two germline ends. Germline CDR1 and CDR2: LNHNV and YYDKDF (reference sequence). CDR3 sequence (DNA): TGTGCCACCAGCAGACCTCAAGAGACCCAGTACTTC. It yields the protein CATSRPQETQYF.

This clone was seen only a few times. The rearrangement uses TRBV7-8 and TRBJ2-5; no reliable D call. The CDR3 contains 18 residues. V was shortened by 4 bases and J by 1 base, with 22 bases between the two germline ends. From germline, CDR1 is SGHVS and CDR2 FQNEAQ. The CDR3 DNA reads as TGTGCCAGCAGCTCATTCACTACCTCCAGAGCGACCCAAGAGACCCAGTACTTC. Translation: CASSSFTTSRATQETQYF.

A single count supports this clone. The chain joins TRBV9 to TRBJ2-1; no firm D call. The CDR3 contains 15 residues. Germline V gene lookup returns CDR1 SGDLS and CDR2 YYNGEE. The V gene lost 0 bases and the J gene lost 6 bases, with 13 bases spanning the gap. The CDR3 region has the DNA TGTGCCAGCAGCGTAGGTGGCAGATTTCTCAATGAGCAGTTCTTC. This gives the protein CASSVGGRFLNEQFF.

The chain carries TRBV7-9 and TRBJ2-1, with 8 bases aligning to TRBD2. This CDR3 has 17 residues. Germline V gene sequence: CDR1 SEHNR, CDR2 FQNEAQ (reference sequence). The ends lost 4 bases at V and 2 bases at J; junction bases unmatched: 10. The CDR3 bases are TGTGCCAGCAGCTACCGACTAGCGAAGAGGACCTACAATGAGCAGTTCTTC. Amino acids: CASSYRLAKRTYNEQFF.

This clone was detected only once. The chain employs TRBV7-9 and TRBJ1-4; possibly TRBD1 for D (5 bases). The CDR3 contains 15 residues. The V gene's germline CDR1 is SEHNR and CDR2 FQNEAQ (reference sequence). Trimming took off 1 base at V and 5 bases at J, with 11 bases between the two ends. The CDR3 protein is CASSLGETENEKLFF. The CDR3 DNA reads TGTGCCAGCAGCTTAGGTGAGACAGAGAATGAAAAACTGTTTTTT.

The V gene is TRBV27, the J gene TRBJ2-7; D uncertain. The CDR3 runs to 13 residues. Trimming removed 0 bases at V and 6 bases at J, with 9 bases between. Germline V gene data show CDR1 as MNHEY and CDR2 as SMNVEV (reference sequence). CDR3: CASSLSSGPEQYF. CDR3 DNA sequence: TGTGCCAGCAGTTTATCGTCTGGGCCCGAGCAGTACTTC.

V is TRBV28 and J is TRBJ2-3; D gene unclear. Trimming took 4 bases from V and 0 from J, leaving 20 bases between them. CDR1 is MDHEN and CDR2 is SYDVKM in the germline V gene. CDR3 length: 18 amino acids. The CDR3 sequence is CASSWNWANLASTDTQYF. DNA for the CDR3: TGTGCCAGCAGTTGGAATTGGGCCAACCTTGCTAGCACAGATACGCAGTATTTT.

The chain has TRBV14 and TRBJ1-5, with D perhaps TRBD1 (6 bases). This CDR3 comprises 13 residues. V shed 4 bases and J shed 5 bases, with 9 bases lying between them. Looked up from germline, CDR1 is SGHDN and CDR2 is FVKESK. CDR3 sequence (DNA): TGTGCCAGCAGCCTCGGACAGTATCAGCCCCAGCATTTT. This codes for CASSLGQYQPQHF.